The clone carrying this T cell receptor beta chain was counted a few times. This record comes from a study of early T cells in non-severe SARS-CoV-2 infection. Unique molecular identifiers were added to individual cDNA molecules. TCRdb processed the 5' RACE reads anew with MiXCR; each CDR3 protein has one entry. This repertoire shows 98,000 or so distinct CDR3 sequences, roughly 12% found once; its top ten account for around 4.3%. V gave up 3 bases and J gave up 2 bases, with 12 bases separating them. CDR1 is SGHVS and CDR2 is FQNEAQ in the germline V gene. The CDR3 runs to 15 residues. This TCR derives from an adult who was a healthcare worker with PCR-confirmed SARS-CoV-2 infection or an uninfected control (not recorded which). This chain connects TRBV7-8 to TRBJ2-3; D possibly corresponds to TRBD1 (7 bases). The sample here was whole blood, taken at baseline. The CDR3 is CASSLEGTDTDTQYF. In DNA form, the CDR3 reads TGTGCCAGCAGCTTGGAGGGGACAGACACAGATACGCAGTATTTT. The whole variable domain, filled in from reference TRBV7-8 and TRBJ2-3, reads GAGVSQSPRYKVAKRGQDVALRCDPISGHVSLFWYQQALGQGPEFLTYFQNEAQLDKSGLPSDRFFAERPEGSVSTLKIQRTQQEDSAVYLCASSLEGTDTDTQYFGPGTRLTVL.